Presented here are 11 T cell receptor beta chains from one specimen sequenced in a study of cytomegalovirus exposure and HLA in healthy donors. The primer mix had 60 Vbeta and 13 Jbeta primers. Assay: immunoSEQ multiplex PCR; the TCRdb copy retains only in-frame clones and omits some. The table lists 150,000 to 190,000 clones, roughly 81% of them singletons. Sequencing used PBMCs. These receptors all come from a woman aged 18 to 35 in good health and CMV-seronegative.

The chain uses TRBV7-2 and TRBJ2-5; 8 bases fit TRBD2. Germline-derived CDR1 and CDR2 are SGHTA and FQGNSA. V lost 1 base, J lost 5 bases, and 9 bases stayed unmatched. CDR3 length equals 16 residues. The CDR3 here is CASSLDAGRAGETQYF. The DNA for the CDR3 is TGTGCCAGCAGCTTAGATGCCGGGAGGGCCGGGGAGACCCAGTACTTC.

V usage is TRBV10-3 and J usage is TRBJ1-3; D is possibly TRBD1 (5 bases). The CDR3 has 15 amino acids. Trimming removed 6 bases from V and 0 bases from J, with 12 bases in between. The germline CDR1 and CDR2 sequences are ENHRY and SYGVKD. The CDR3 spells CAIRGDFSSGNTIYF. The DNA of the CDR3 is TGTGCCATCAGGGGGGACTTTAGCTCTGGAAACACCATATATTTT.

The V call is TRBV4-1, the J call TRBJ2-7; 7 nucleotides align to TRBD2. V shed 0 bases, J shed 2 bases, and the junction held 7 bases outside the gene matches. Germline assignment: CDR1 MGHRA and CDR2 YSYEKL. The CDR3 sequence is 16 residues long. The chain's CDR3 is CASSQDLTSWAYEQYF. The CDR3 region has the DNA TGCGCCAGCAGCCAAGATTTGACTAGCTGGGCCTACGAGCAGTACTTC.

This clone was counted a single time. CDR3 nucleotides: TGTGCCAGCTCACGGACTAGCGGGGGGCCCTCAAGCTCCTACGAGCAGTACTTC. Its translation: CASSRTSGGPSSSYEQYF. V usage is TRBV18 and J usage is TRBJ2-7, with TRBD2 identical over 14 bases. This CDR3 is 18 amino acids long. Germline values: CDR1 KGHSH, CDR2 LQKENI. With V trimmed by 4 bases and J by 0 bases, 8 bases remained unmatched.

The chain uses TRBV7-2 and TRBJ2-1, with TRBD2 matching 8 bases. There are 15 residues in the CDR3. Per germline, CDR1 SGHTA and CDR2 FQGNSA. V lost 0 bases to trimming and J lost 8 bases; unmatched junction nucleotides: 6. DNA of the CDR3: TGTGCCAGCAGCTTAGCTTCGGGGGGGCCGGATGAGCAGTTCTTC. It translates to CASSLASGGPDEQFF.

This clone was seen a few times. The gene calls are TRBV4-2 and TRBJ2-2; D is ambiguous. Trimming cost V 0 bases and J 9 bases, with 11 bases left between them. In germline, CDR1 is LGHNA, CDR2 YNFKEQ. CDR3 length: 14 residues. CDR3 protein: CASSQESEARELFF. CDR3 sequence (DNA): TGTGCCAGCAGCCAAGAAAGCGAGGCGAGGGAGCTGTTTTTT.

The rearrangement joins TRBV27 to TRBJ2-1; possibly TRBD2 for D (6 bases). Trimming took off 5 bases at V and 2 bases at J, with 13 bases between the two ends. The CDR3 is made up of 15 amino acids. Germline values: CDR1 MNHEY, CDR2 SMNVEV (reference sequence). The DNA for the CDR3 is TGTGCCAGCAGTCCACTAGCTGGAGCCTACAATGAGCAGTTCTTC. Its translation is CASSPLAGAYNEQFF.

The gene calls are TRBV7-9 and TRBJ2-5, with 13 bases identical to TRBD2. J was trimmed by 4 bases and V by 5 bases; bases with no gene match: 13. Looked up from germline, CDR1 is SEHNR and CDR2 is FQNEAQ (reference sequence). The CDR3 extends over 18 amino acids. The CDR3 spells CASSHRTSGGNPPETQYF. DNA for the CDR3: TGTGCCAGCAGCCATAGGACTAGCGGGGGAAACCCGCCAGAGACCCAGTACTTC.

The chain uses TRBV28 and TRBJ1-5, with a possible D match to TRBD1 (5 bases). The germline gives CDR1 MDHEN, CDR2 SYDVKM. Trimming shortened V by 4 bases and J by 2 bases, and 15 bases separated the two germline ends. There are 16 residues in the CDR3. In DNA form, the CDR3 reads TGTGCCAGCAGTTCAAACCGACAGTTCGGCAATCAGCCCCAGCATTTT. This sequence encodes CASSSNRQFGNQPQHF.

This clone was seen only once. The CDR3 loop reads CASSPGLEQYF. Here the CDR3 DNA reads TGTGCCAGCTCACCCGGACTCGAGCAGTACTTC. This chain uses TRBV18 with TRBJ2-7; TRBD2 might be the D (5 bases). Trimming left V 3 bases short and J 6 bases short, with 6 bases between. The CDR3 covers 11 residues. Germline V gene lookup returns CDR1 KGHSH and CDR2 LQKENI.

The J gene is TRBJ2-2, the V gene TRBV7-9, with a possible D match to TRBD2 (7 bases). Trimming pared 6 bases from V and 4 bases from J, leaving 15 bases between. The CDR3 length is 15 residues. Germline CDR1 reads SEHNR; CDR2 reads FQNEAQ (reference sequence). The CDR3 DNA reads as TGTGCCAGCAGACCCCTGGGGGGGCGCACCGGGGAGCTGTTTTTT. It yields the protein CASRPLGGRTGELFF.